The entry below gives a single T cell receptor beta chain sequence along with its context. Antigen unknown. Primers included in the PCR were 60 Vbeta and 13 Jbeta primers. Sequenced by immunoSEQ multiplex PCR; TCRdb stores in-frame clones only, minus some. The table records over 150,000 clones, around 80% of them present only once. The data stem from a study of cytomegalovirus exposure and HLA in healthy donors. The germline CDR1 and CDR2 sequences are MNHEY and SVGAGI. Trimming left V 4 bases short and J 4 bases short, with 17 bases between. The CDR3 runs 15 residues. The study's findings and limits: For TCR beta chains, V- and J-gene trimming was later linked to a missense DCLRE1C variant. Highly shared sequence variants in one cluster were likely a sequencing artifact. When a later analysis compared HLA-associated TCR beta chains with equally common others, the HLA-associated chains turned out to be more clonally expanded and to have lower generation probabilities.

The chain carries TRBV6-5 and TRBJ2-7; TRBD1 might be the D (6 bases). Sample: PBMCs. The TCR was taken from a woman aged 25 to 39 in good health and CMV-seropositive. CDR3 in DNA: TGTGCCAGCAGTTTGTCACGGACAGTCGGATACGAGCAGTACTTC. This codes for CASSLSRTVGYEQYF.